Below, 21 T cell receptor beta chains from the same sample are listed, as sequenced in a study of OX40 agonist ivuxolimab in advanced cancers. Using immunoSEQ multiplex PCR, the repertoire was profiled, and TCRdb retains in-frame clones only, with some absent. The sample shows about 63,000 clones, roughly 89% of them seen only once. The sample consisted of CD4+ or CD8+ T cells sorted from blood, taken in a trial of the OX40 agonist ivuxolimab. The origin of the receptors is an adult with an advanced solid tumor such as melanoma, head and neck, liver or kidney cancer.

The rearrangement uses TRBV30 and TRBJ2-1; no firm D call. This CDR3 is built from 11 residues. Trimming shortened V by 3 bases and J by 8 bases, and 8 bases separated the two germline ends. Germline V gene sequence: CDR1 GTSNPN, CDR2 SVGIG (reference sequence). This chain's CDR3 is CAWRLGDEQFF. As DNA, the CDR3 is TGTGCCTGGAGGCTTGGTGATGAGCAGTTCTTC. Full variable domain (outside the CDR3, taken from reference TRBV30 and TRBJ2-1): SQTIHQWPATLVQPVGSPLSLECTVEGTSNPNLYWYRQAAGRGLQLLFYSVGIGQISSEVPQNLSASRPQDRQFILSSKKLLLSDSGFYLCAWRLGDEQFFGPGTRLTVL.

This clone was recorded only once. CDR3 amino acids: CAWSVFWGIEGGHEQFF. In DNA form, the CDR3 reads TGTGCCTGGAGTGTATTCTGGGGTATTGAGGGAGGGCATGAGCAGTTCTTC. The chain is built from TRBV30 and TRBJ2-1; 7 nucleotides match TRBD2. CDR1 is GTSNPN, CDR2 SVGIG, per germline (reference sequence). There are 17 residues in the CDR3. J lost 8 bases, V lost 0 bases, and 16 bases had no gene match.

J is TRBJ2-7 and V is TRBV30; 12 bases fit TRBD2. CDR1 and CDR2 (germline): GTSNPN, SVGIG (reference sequence). V was clipped by 2 bases and J by 7 bases; unmatched bases: 9. The CDR3 contains 15 residues. CDR3 nucleotide sequence: TGTGCCTGGAGTACTCCGGGACTAGCGGGTAGAGAGCAGTACTTC. Amino acid sequence: CAWSTPGLAGREQYF.

The rearrangement uses TRBV9 and TRBJ2-5, with D perhaps TRBD2 (5 bases). Germline V gene data show CDR1 as SGDLS and CDR2 as YYNGEE. This CDR3 has 13 residues. The V and J ends lost 2 bases and 5 bases respectively, with 10 bases between them. The DNA for the CDR3 is TGTGCCAGCAGCGTTAGCGTCGGGGAGACCCAGTACTTC. Protein sequence: CASSVSVGETQYF.

The genes are TRBV5-4 and TRBJ1-1, with no clear D. The CDR3 spans 15 residues. V was shortened by 4 bases and J by 2 bases, with 15 bases between the two germline ends. Germline assignment: CDR1 SGHNT and CDR2 YYREEE (reference sequence). The CDR3 is CASSGNRQINTEAFF. As DNA, the CDR3 is TGTGCCAGCAGCGGCAACCGGCAGATAAACACTGAAGCTTTCTTT.

V is TRBV13 and J is TRBJ2-1; 12 bases agree with TRBD2. The trim removed 2 bases at V and 3 bases at J, leaving 14 bases unmatched. The CDR3 loop spans 20 amino acids. The germline V gene has CDR1 PRHDT and CDR2 FYEKMQ (reference sequence). CDR3 in amino acids: CASSLYVRTSGKGDYNEQFF. DNA of the CDR3: TGTGCCAGCAGCTTATACGTGAGGACTAGCGGGAAAGGAGACTACAATGAGCAGTTCTTC. The full variable domain, completed using reference TRBV13 and TRBJ2-1, is AAGVIQSPRHLIKEKRETATLKCYPIPRHDTVYWYQQGPGQDPQFLISFYEKMQSDKGSIPDRFSAQQFSDYHSELNMSSLELGDSALYFCASSLYVRTSGKGDYNEQFFGPGTRLTVL.

The rearrangement uses TRBV29-1 and TRBJ1-4; the D is unclear. This CDR3 contains 10 residues. Trimming shortened V by 6 bases and J by 8 bases, and 7 bases separated the two germline ends. CDR1 is SQVTM and CDR2 is ANQGSEA in the germline V gene. The CDR3 is CSVLKEKLFF. DNA for the CDR3: TGCAGCGTATTGAAGGAAAAACTGTTTTTT.

This clone turned up a few times. V gene TRBV7-9 combines with J gene TRBJ2-2; no clear D gene. The length of the CDR3 is 13 residues. V was pared by 4 bases and J by 2 bases, with 5 bases between. The germline V gene encodes CDR1 SEHNR and CDR2 FQNEAQ (reference sequence). The chain's CDR3 is CASSSTNTGELFF. Written as DNA, the CDR3 is TGTGCCAGCAGCTCCACTAACACCGGGGAGCTGTTTTTT.

The chain uses TRBV6-5 and TRBJ2-7; 8 bases line up with TRBD1. CDR1 is MNHEY, CDR2 SVGAGI, per germline. The CDR3 length is 14 residues. V was pared by 5 bases and J by 2 bases, with 5 bases of the junction left unmatched. The chain's CDR3 is CASSTPTGAYEQYF. The CDR3 DNA is TGTGCCAGCAGTACGCCGACAGGGGCCTACGAGCAGTACTTC.

This chain links TRBV27 with TRBJ1-6; no clear D gene. Germline V gene sequence: CDR1 MNHEY, CDR2 SMNVEV (reference sequence). V was trimmed by 4 bases and J by 7 bases, leaving 11 bases between them. This CDR3 is built from 14 residues. The CDR3: CASSSKGINSPLHF. The CDR3 DNA reads TGTGCCAGCAGTTCTAAAGGAATCAATTCACCCCTCCACTTT.

The chain recombines TRBV11-3 with TRBJ2-5; 8 bases match TRBD2. After removal of 5 bases from V and 8 bases from J, the junction contained 13 bases not matched to a gene. CDR1 and CDR2 from the germline V gene are SGHNT and YENEEA. The CDR3 is made up of 15 amino acids. This chain's CDR3 is CASSRSLAGADTQYF. The CDR3 DNA is TGTGCCAGCAGCAGAAGTCTAGCGGGCGCGGACACCCAGTACTTC.

This clone showed up just once. J is TRBJ2-5 and V is TRBV2; 8 nucleotides match TRBD2. J gave up 4 bases and V 2 bases, and 0 bases lay outside the gene matches. The CDR3 contains 13 residues. Germline-derived CDR1 and CDR2 are SNHLY and FYNNEI. CDR3 region: CASSELAGETQYF. CDR3 in DNA: TGTGCCAGCAGTGAACTAGCGGGAGAGACCCAGTACTTC.

The chain has TRBV28 and TRBJ1-3, with D perhaps matching TRBD1 (5 bases). Germline loops: CDR1 MDHEN, CDR2 SYDVKM. CDR3 length: 16 residues. V was cut by 5 bases and J by 3 bases, with 17 bases left in between. The CDR3 DNA sequence: TGTGCCAGCAGTCGGCGCTTACAGGTACTTGGAAACACCATATATTTT. Amino acids: CASSRRLQVLGNTIYF.

This clone came up a few times. The V call is TRBV7-9, the J call TRBJ1-2; TRBD1 is a possible D gene (6 bases). V lost 2 bases, J lost 8 bases, and 12 bases lay in between. Germline V gene data show CDR1 as SEHNR and CDR2 as FQNEAQ (reference sequence). CDR3 length: 13 residues. The CDR3 nucleotides read TGTGCCAGCAGCTTAAGCACAGGGACCGGCTACACCTTC. Residues: CASSLSTGTGYTF.

The chain combines TRBV6-6 with TRBJ2-1; TRBD2 matches 14 bases. There are 14 residues in the CDR3. The trim removed 5 bases at V and 13 bases at J, leaving 7 bases unmatched. Germline values: CDR1 MNHNY, CDR2 SVGAGI (reference sequence). CDR3 sequence reads: CASSQGLAGVRQFF. CDR3 nucleotides: TGTGCCAGCAGTCAGGGACTAGCGGGAGTTCGTCAGTTCTTC.

Notes on this clone: Other DNA sequences from this sample encode an identical CDR3 as well. In DNA, the CDR3 is TGCGCCAGCAGCTTGGCCGGGGGGAACACTGAAGCTTTCTTT. It codes for CASSLAGGNTEAFF. The chain combines TRBV5-1 with TRBJ1-1; D is perhaps TRBD1 (5 bases). V was shortened by 0 bases and J by 1 base, with 7 bases between the two germline ends. CDR3 length equals 14 residues. CDR1 and CDR2 from the germline V gene are SGHRS and YFSETQ.

J is TRBJ1-4 and V is TRBV5-1; D remains unclear. V was pared by 0 bases and J by 0 bases, with 9 bases between. The V gene's germline CDR1 is SGHRS and CDR2 YFSETQ. This CDR3 region has 16 residues. The chain's CDR3 is CASSLAVITTNEKLFF. The CDR3 nucleotides read TGCGCCAGCAGCTTGGCCGTGATTACAACTAATGAAAAACTGTTTTTT. The complete variable domain, with remaining parts taken from reference TRBV5-1 and TRBJ1-4, reads KAGVTQTPRYLIKTRGQQVTLSCSPISGHRSVSWYQQTPGQGLQFLFEYFSETQRNKGNFPGRFSGRQFSNSRSEMNVSTLELGDSALYLCASSLAVITTNEKLFFGSGTQLSVL.

The chain has TRBV5-6 and TRBJ2-5; D is undetermined. Germline values: CDR1 SGHDT, CDR2 YYEEEE. Trimming removed 4 bases at V and 5 bases at J, with 15 bases between. CDR3 length: 14 amino acids. CDR3 nucleotides: TGTGCCAGCAGCCCCCGGATGGGCTTGGAGACCCAGTACTTC. Translation: CASSPRMGLETQYF.

The chain uses TRBV7-6 and TRBJ2-1; 9 positions match TRBD2. CDR1 SGHVS and CDR2 FNYEAQ come from the germline V gene. This CDR3 comprises 15 residues. V lost 0 bases to trimming and J lost 8 bases; unmatched junction nucleotides: 5. The CDR3 reads CASSLAISGGDEQFF. In DNA, the CDR3 is TGTGCCAGCAGCTTAGCGATTAGCGGGGGCGATGAGCAGTTCTTC.

The V and J genes are TRBV7-3 and TRBJ2-2; D possibly uses TRBD1 or TRBD2 (5 bases each). V was pared by 5 bases and J by 6 bases, with 16 bases between. The CDR3 runs 15 residues. Germline CDR1 and CDR2: SGHTA and FQGTGA. This chain's CDR3 is CASSPTGKGAGELFF. The CDR3 DNA sequence: TGTGCCAGCAGCCCTACGGGGAAAGGGGCCGGGGAGCTGTTTTTT.

The chain recombines TRBV27 with TRBJ1-2, with a possible D match to TRBD1 (5 bases). V was cut by 5 bases and J by 8 bases, with 15 bases left in between. Per the germline V gene, CDR1 is MNHEY and CDR2 is SMNVEV (reference sequence). This CDR3 is built from 13 residues. The CDR3 loop reads CASSPRRRDGYTF. The CDR3, as DNA: TGTGCCAGCAGTCCGCGGAGGCGGGACGGCTACACCTTC.